The 26 T cell receptor beta chains given below trace back to one sample, sequenced in a study of T cells in tuberculosis. Data came from immunoSEQ multiplex PCR; TCRdb stores just in-frame clones and leaves some out. Counted here are tens of thousands of clones, approximately 85% occurring once; the ten biggest clones make up 15%. The sample's time point: new active TB diagnosis, blood taken before or within 7 days of starting treatment. The input for sequencing was PBMCs, taken at tuberculosis diagnosis. The receptors shown here come from an adult with tuberculosis.

V gene TRBV7-8 combines with J gene TRBJ2-1; 10 nucleotides agree with TRBD1. There are 14 residues in the CDR3. From germline, CDR1 is SGHVS and CDR2 FQNEAQ. Trimming cost V 4 bases and J 8 bases; bases outside gene matches: 5. The chain's CDR3 is CASSWRDRGDEQFF. The CDR3 DNA reads as TGTGCCAGCAGCTGGAGGGACAGGGGAGATGAGCAGTTCTTC.

V is TRBV19 and J is TRBJ2-3, with TRBD2 as a possible D gene (5 bases). This CDR3 has 12 amino acids. Between the trimmed V and J ends, which lost 4 bases and 9 bases, there was a span of 11 bases. The germline V gene encodes CDR1 LNHDA and CDR2 SQIVND (reference sequence). CDR3 protein: CASSRDEGTQYF. The CDR3 nucleotides read TGTGCCAGTAGTAGGGATGAGGGCACGCAGTATTTT. The complete variable domain, with remaining parts taken from reference TRBV19 and TRBJ2-3, reads DGGITQSPKYLFRKEGQNVTLSCEQNLNHDAMYWYRQDPGQGLRLIYYSQIVNDFQKGDIAEGYSVSREKKESFPLTVTSAQKNPTAFYLCASSRDEGTQYFGPGTRLTVL.

The chain links TRBV30 to TRBJ2-7, with D tentatively TRBD2 (6 bases). Trimming stripped 8 bases from V and 6 bases from J, with 11 bases between. The CDR3 contains 10 residues. Germline loops: CDR1 GTSNPN, CDR2 SVGIG (reference sequence). The CDR3 DNA follows: TGTGCCGGAGGGGTGACCGAGCAGTACTTC. This translates into CAGGVTEQYF.

The V and J genes are TRBV4-1 and TRBJ1-2, with 8 bases aligning to TRBD1. Germline V lookup: CDR1 MGHRA, CDR2 YSYEKL. Losses at the gene ends were 6 bases for V and 3 bases for J; bases not matched to a gene: 9. The CDR3 consists of 15 residues. The CDR3 region has the DNA TGCGCCAGCAGTAATGGACAGGGCGGTTACTATGGCTACACCTTC. Its protein is CASSNGQGGYYGYTF.

CDR3: CSAAVEDEQFF. The CDR3 coding sequence is TGCAGTGCCGCGGTTGAGGATGAGCAGTTCTTC. The chain has TRBV20-1 and TRBJ2-1; no clear D. The length of the CDR3 is 11 residues. V shed 6 bases and J shed 8 bases, with 11 bases lying between them. Germline V gene data show CDR1 as DFQATT and CDR2 as SNEGSKA (reference sequence).

The chain joins TRBV27 to TRBJ2-5; 13 bases fit TRBD2. The V and J ends lost 5 bases and 6 bases, in that order; junction bases with no gene match: 6. The CDR3 contains 15 residues. From germline, CDR1 is MNHEY and CDR2 SMNVEV (reference sequence). CDR3 residues: CASSHGLAGVKTQYF. CDR3 DNA sequence: TGTGCCAGCAGTCATGGACTAGCGGGGGTTAAGACCCAGTACTTC.

The chain couples TRBV7-8 to TRBJ1-3; 7 bases fit TRBD1. The CDR3 totals 16 residues. CDR1 and CDR2 from the germline V gene are SGHVS and FQNEAQ. With 1 base clipped from V and 0 bases from J, the junction kept 3 bases outside the gene matches. DNA of the CDR3: TGTGCCAGCAGCTTAGGGGACAGCTTCTCTGGAAACACCATATATTTT. Protein sequence: CASSLGDSFSGNTIYF.

This chain joins TRBV28 and TRBJ2-1, with 7 bases matching TRBD1. The trim removed 6 bases at V and 3 bases at J, leaving 14 bases unmatched. CDR1 and CDR2 from the germline V gene are MDHEN and SYDVKM. The CDR3 loop spans 17 amino acids. The CDR3 spells CASSATIGQDFYNEQFF. In DNA form, the CDR3 reads TGTGCCAGCAGCGCCACGATCGGACAGGACTTCTACAATGAGCAGTTCTTC.

The J gene is TRBJ1-5, the V gene TRBV7-9, with 7 positions matching TRBD1. This CDR3 spans 15 amino acids. Trimming took 6 bases from V and 4 from J; bases not matched to a gene: 9. Germline V gene data show CDR1 as SEHNR and CDR2 as FQNEAQ (reference sequence). CDR3 in amino acids: CASSRTGAGNQPQHF. The CDR3 DNA sequence: TGTGCCAGCAGTCGCACAGGGGCAGGTAATCAGCCCCAGCATTTT.

The chain links TRBV10-3 to TRBJ1-1; D is undetermined. The CDR3 is 13 amino acids. Between the trimmed V and J ends, which lost 2 bases and 4 bases, there was a span of 8 bases. The germline V gene has CDR1 ENHRY and CDR2 SYGVKD. DNA for the CDR3: TGTGCCATCAGTGAGGGGCAGCTCACTGAAGCTTTCTTT. It translates to CAISEGQLTEAFF.

This chain links TRBV6-5 with TRBJ2-1, with 10 bases lining up with TRBD2. Germline V gene sequence: CDR1 MNHEY, CDR2 SVGAGI. The CDR3 is made up of 15 amino acids. Trimming removed 6 bases from V and 7 bases from J; junction bases left unmatched: 9. The CDR3: CASSPPLAGHNEQFF. The CDR3 region has the DNA TGTGCCAGCAGCCCCCCACTAGCGGGACATAATGAGCAGTTCTTC.

The rearrangement uses TRBV9 and TRBJ2-7, with 10 bases identical to TRBD2. This CDR3 comprises 16 residues. V was pared by 4 bases and J by 6 bases, with 13 bases of the junction left unmatched. Germline CDR1 is SGDLS and CDR2 is YYNGEE. The DNA for the CDR3 is TGTGCCAGCAGCACCGGGACTAGCGCCGGGGAAGGCGAGCAGTACTTC. Protein: CASSTGTSAGEGEQYF. The full variable domain, rest sourced from reference TRBV9 and TRBJ2-7, is DSGVTQTPKHLITATGQRVTLRCSPRSGDLSVYWYQQSLDQGLQFLIQYYNGEERAKGNILERFSAQQFPDLHSELNLSSLELGDSALYFCASSTGTSAGEGEQYFGPGTRLTVT.

The rearrangement uses TRBV18 and TRBJ1-5; 8 positions match TRBD1. Germline CDR1 is KGHSH and CDR2 is LQKENI. V lost 4 bases and J lost 2; bases outside the gene matches: 1. CDR3 length: 14 residues. This chain's CDR3 is CASSLGQGNQPQHF. The CDR3 nucleotides are TGTGCCAGCTCACTGGGACAGGGCAATCAGCCCCAGCATTTT.

The chain has TRBV7-2 and TRBJ2-1; TRBD1 is a possible D gene (6 bases). This CDR3 has 16 residues. V lost 4 bases and J lost 4, with 17 bases in between. Germline CDR1 is SGHTA and CDR2 is FQGNSA. CDR3 in amino acids: CASSSLQGTAYNEQFF. The CDR3 DNA reads as TGTGCCAGCAGCTCGTTACAGGGTACCGCATACAATGAGCAGTTCTTC.

The chain links TRBV6-1 to TRBJ1-2, with TRBD1 matching 7 bases. Germline V gene data show CDR1 as MNHNS and CDR2 as SASEGT. CDR3 length equals 14 residues. With V trimmed by 6 bases and J by 3 bases, 7 bases remained unmatched. CDR3: CASSGSRGDYGYTF. The CDR3 DNA is TGTGCCAGCAGCGGGTCCAGGGGGGACTATGGCTACACCTTC.

J is TRBJ1-1 and V is TRBV10-1; 7 nucleotides agree with TRBD1. The germline gives CDR1 WNHNN, CDR2 SYGVQD (reference sequence). The CDR3 has 13 residues. With V trimmed by 5 bases and J by 5 bases, 5 bases remained unmatched. CDR3 in amino acids: CASSTGVWTEAFF. DNA for the CDR3: TGCGCCAGCAGTACAGGGGTTTGGACTGAAGCTTTCTTT.

This chain connects TRBV19 to TRBJ2-1; TRBD1 matches 11 bases. CDR1 is LNHDA and CDR2 is SQIVND in the germline V gene (reference sequence). The CDR3 is 15 amino acids. With 3 bases clipped from V and 7 bases from J, the junction kept 5 bases outside the gene matches. The CDR3 is CASSMDRGRLNEQFF. The CDR3 region has the DNA TGTGCCAGTAGTATGGACAGGGGGCGCTTGAATGAGCAGTTCTTC. The whole variable domain, remainder taken from reference TRBV19 and TRBJ2-1, is DGGITQSPKYLFRKEGQNVTLSCEQNLNHDAMYWYRQDPGQGLRLIYYSQIVNDFQKGDIAEGYSVSREKKESFPLTVTSAQKNPTAFYLCASSMDRGRLNEQFFGPGTRLTVL.

The rearrangement links TRBV2 to TRBJ2-7; TRBD2 is a possible D gene (6 bases). The CDR3 is 17 residues long. CDR1 and CDR2 from the germline V gene are SNHLY and FYNNEI. V lost 0 bases and J lost 6, with 21 bases in between. In DNA, the CDR3 is TGTGCCAGCAGTGAAGCGCAAGGAGGGTGGTCCGGAAGCGAGCAGTACTTC. Translated, it gives CASSEAQGGWSGSEQYF.

This chain uses TRBV5-4 with TRBJ2-7, with TRBD2 identical over 7 bases. This CDR3 contains 14 residues. J gave up 2 bases and V 0 bases, and 2 bases lay outside the gene matches. Germline V gene lookup returns CDR1 SGHNT and CDR2 YYREEE (reference sequence). CDR3 coding DNA: TGTGCCAGCAGCTTGGATCGGGAGGCCTACGAGCAGTACTTC. Amino acid sequence: CASSLDREAYEQYF.

The V gene is TRBV28, the J gene TRBJ1-5, with a weak D call TRBD1 (5 bases). Trimming removed 4 bases from V and 5 bases from J, with 24 bases in between. This CDR3 region has 18 residues. The germline gives CDR1 MDHEN, CDR2 SYDVKM. CDR3 loop: CASSYTGRALSEHQPQHF. The CDR3, as DNA: TGTGCCAGCAGTTATACAGGCAGGGCGCTTTCGGAGCATCAGCCCCAGCATTTT.

The chain combines TRBV4-3 with TRBJ1-2, with D maybe TRBD1 (6 bases). Germline lookup yields CDR1 LGHNA and CDR2 YSLEER. V was pared by 6 bases and J by 7 bases, with 12 bases between. This CDR3 has 12 amino acids. The CDR3 DNA sequence: TGCGCCAGCAGGGGGGGGGCGAGTGGCTACACCTTC. Translated, it gives CASRGGASGYTF.

This chain joins TRBV5-1 and TRBJ2-3; 7 bases are shared with TRBD2. This CDR3 spans 14 amino acids. Germline V lookup: CDR1 SGHRS, CDR2 YFSETQ. The ends lost 6 bases at V and 4 bases at J; junction bases unmatched: 8. CDR3 DNA: TGCGCCAGCATTGAGGGAGGGTTCTCAGATACGCAGTATTTT. Translated, it gives CASIEGGFSDTQYF.

The rearrangement uses TRBV29-1 and TRBJ1-1, with 7 bases identical to TRBD1. V shed 7 bases and J 0 bases; nucleotides not matched to a gene: 14. The CDR3 has 16 amino acids. CDR1 and CDR2 (germline): SQVTM, ANQGSEA. CDR3 coding DNA: TGCAGCGCTATAAGGGACAGCAGCCTTTTGAACACTGAAGCTTTCTTT. Translated, it gives CSAIRDSSLLNTEAFF.

The rearrangement links TRBV5-1 to TRBJ2-4; D is unresolved. Trimming pared 0 bases from V and 4 bases from J, leaving 8 bases between. CDR3 length: 14 residues. The V gene's germline CDR1 is SGHRS and CDR2 YFSETQ. CDR3 loop: CASSLAPGKNIQYF. CDR3 bases: TGCGCCAGCAGCTTGGCTCCAGGAAAAAACATTCAGTACTTC.

The chain uses TRBV5-1 and TRBJ2-1, with 7 bases aligning to TRBD2. Germline CDR1 and CDR2: SGHRS and YFSETQ. The CDR3 has 14 amino acids. J lost 10 bases, V lost 4 bases, and 11 bases had no gene match. CDR3 in amino acids: CASSLGLETSEQFF. The CDR3 DNA reads as TGCGCCAGCAGCCTAGGACTAGAGACAAGCGAGCAGTTCTTC. Full variable domain (outside the CDR3, taken from reference TRBV5-1 and TRBJ2-1): KAGVTQTPRYLIKTRGQQVTLSCSPISGHRSVSWYQQTPGQGLQFLFEYFSETQRNKGNFPGRFSGRQFSNSRSEMNVSTLELGDSALYLCASSLGLETSEQFFGPGTRLTVL.

This clone occurred once. J is TRBJ2-1 and V is TRBV27; TRBD2 matches 8 bases. V lost 3 bases, J lost 6 bases, and 13 bases stayed unmatched. This CDR3 spans 17 amino acids. The germline V gene has CDR1 MNHEY and CDR2 SMNVEV (reference sequence). CDR3 sequence: CASSFIRGGLQANEQFF. As DNA, the CDR3 is TGTGCCAGCAGTTTTATCCGGGGGGGCCTTCAAGCCAATGAGCAGTTCTTC.